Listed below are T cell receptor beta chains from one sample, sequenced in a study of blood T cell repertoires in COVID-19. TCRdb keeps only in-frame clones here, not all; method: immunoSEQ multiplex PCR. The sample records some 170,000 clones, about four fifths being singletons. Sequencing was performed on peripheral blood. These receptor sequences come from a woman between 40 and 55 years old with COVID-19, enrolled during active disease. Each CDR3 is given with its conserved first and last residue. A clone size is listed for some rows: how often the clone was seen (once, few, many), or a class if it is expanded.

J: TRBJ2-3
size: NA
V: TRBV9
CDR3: CASSVELLARTDTQYF

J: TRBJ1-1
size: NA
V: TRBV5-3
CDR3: CARSFRVGLMNTEAFF

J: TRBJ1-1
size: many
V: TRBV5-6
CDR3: CASSWDNMNTEAFF

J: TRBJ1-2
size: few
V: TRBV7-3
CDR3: CASSLKGLGAVGYGYTF

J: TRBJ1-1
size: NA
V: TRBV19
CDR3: CASSHRGNTEAFF

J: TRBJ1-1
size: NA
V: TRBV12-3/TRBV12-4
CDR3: CASRSVNTEAFF

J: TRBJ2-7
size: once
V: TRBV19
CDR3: CASRRGQGGSYEQYF

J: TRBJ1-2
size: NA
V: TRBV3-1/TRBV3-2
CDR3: CASSQDSYGYTF

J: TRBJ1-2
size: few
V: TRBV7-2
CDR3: CASSSQGAGGYTF

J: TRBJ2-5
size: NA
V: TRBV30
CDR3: CAWSVLGTGVETQYF

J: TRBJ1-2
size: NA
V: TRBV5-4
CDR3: CASSLGPANYGYTF

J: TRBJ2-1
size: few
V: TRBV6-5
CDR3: CASSYVGRVYEQFF

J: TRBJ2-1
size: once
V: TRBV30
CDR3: CAWSVGLAGDEQFF

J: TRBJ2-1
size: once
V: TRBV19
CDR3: CASSWDAAGGNEQFF

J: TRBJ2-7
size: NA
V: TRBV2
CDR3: CASSKQGQNTYEQYF

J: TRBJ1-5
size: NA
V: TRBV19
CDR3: CASSIRQVAGNQPQHF

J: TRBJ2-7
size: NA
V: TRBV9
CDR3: CASSSFGDGRGEQYF

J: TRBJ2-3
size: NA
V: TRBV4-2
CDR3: CASSQDPTGRNSDTQYF

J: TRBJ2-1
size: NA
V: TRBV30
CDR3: CLAGGRVNEQFF

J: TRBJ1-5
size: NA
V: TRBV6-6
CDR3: CASNLLTGNQPQHF

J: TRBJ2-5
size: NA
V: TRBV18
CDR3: CASSPRTSVGETQYF

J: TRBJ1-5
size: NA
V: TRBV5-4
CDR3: CASSLQGEGQPQHF

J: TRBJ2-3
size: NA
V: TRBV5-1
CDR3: CASSLAGGGDTQYF

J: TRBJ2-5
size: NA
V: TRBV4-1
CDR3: CASSQDRTPRGAQETQYF

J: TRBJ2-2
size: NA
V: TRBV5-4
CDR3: CASSLGSSGGTGELFF

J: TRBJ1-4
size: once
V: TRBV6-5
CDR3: CASRPWTGTGKLFF

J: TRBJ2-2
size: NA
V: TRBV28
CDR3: CASGDFNTGELFF

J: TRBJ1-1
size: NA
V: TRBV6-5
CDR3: CASTNTPVGGSEAFF

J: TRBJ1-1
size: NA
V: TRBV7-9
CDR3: CASSLAQVGNTEAFF

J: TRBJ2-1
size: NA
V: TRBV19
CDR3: CASSIDYSGWSSYNEQFF

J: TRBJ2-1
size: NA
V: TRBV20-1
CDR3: CSANRASEQFF

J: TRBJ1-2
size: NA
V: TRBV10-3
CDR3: CAISPRDTYGYTF

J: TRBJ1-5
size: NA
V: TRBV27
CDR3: CASSLFSAGWPQHF

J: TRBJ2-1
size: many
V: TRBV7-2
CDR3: CASSLQRHEQFF

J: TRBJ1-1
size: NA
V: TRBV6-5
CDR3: CASRRTTHEAFF

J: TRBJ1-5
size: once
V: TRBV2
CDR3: CASSPARDRGLPQHF

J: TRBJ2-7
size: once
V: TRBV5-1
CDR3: CASSLRGQGYEQYF

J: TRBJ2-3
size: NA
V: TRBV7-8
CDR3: CASSSTPLTSGGVDTQYF

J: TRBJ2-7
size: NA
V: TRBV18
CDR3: CASSSNRWGESYEQYF

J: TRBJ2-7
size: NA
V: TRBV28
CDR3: CASSLSPIKEYEQYF